This T cell receptor beta chain was profiled in a study of T cells after yellow fever vaccination. On the study more broadly: Any fraction with a low cell number was prepared using SMART-Seq v4 Ultra Low Input. Study results and caveats: Post-booster repertoires again held most primary-vaccination clones (about 96% CD4, 80% to 90% CD8).

Template switching by 5'RACE produced TCR cDNA, adding a universal primer site and UMIs. TCRdb re-derived calls from the 5' RACE reads in MiXCR, one entry per CDR3 protein. The sample holds roughly 190,000 distinct CDR3 sequences, about 10% seen once. CDR1 is LGHNA, CDR2 YSLEER, per germline. This CDR3 has 14 amino acids. J was trimmed by 2 bases and V by 1 base; bases with no gene match: 2. This clonotype has just a few counts. Its cognate antigen is unknown. The origin of this receptor is a man between 18 and 35 years old who received the YFV17D yellow fever vaccine. The rearrangement joins TRBV4-3 to TRBJ2-7; 7 bases map to TRBD2. This specimen consisted of CD8+ T cells sorted from PBMCs, obtained 15 days after the yellow fever booster vaccination. CDR3 sequence reads: CASSQAGGPYEQYF. The CDR3 region has the DNA TGCGCCAGCAGCCAAGCGGGGGGACCCTACGAGCAGTACTTC.